This T cell receptor beta chain came from a study of T cell responses to AZD1222 COVID-19 vaccine. Study-wide results and caveats: Repertoire samples came only from after the peak T cell response.

This CDR3 is built from 12 residues. Trimming stripped 1 base from V and 5 bases from J, with 2 bases between. On this clone: The antigen remains undetermined.

Assay used: immunoSEQ multiplex PCR; TCRdb lists only in-frame clones, some missing. The repertoire has around 110,000 clones, over 75% of them found once; the top ten carry 7.5%. This receptor was taken from an adult in good health. The chain has TRBV12-3 or TRBV12-4 and TRBJ1-4; D call uncertain. The source was peripheral blood, collected on day 0 of AZD1222 vaccination. The CDR3 region has the DNA TGTGCCAGCAGTTTAGGGAATGAAAAACTGTTTTTT. It yields the protein CASSLGNEKLFF.